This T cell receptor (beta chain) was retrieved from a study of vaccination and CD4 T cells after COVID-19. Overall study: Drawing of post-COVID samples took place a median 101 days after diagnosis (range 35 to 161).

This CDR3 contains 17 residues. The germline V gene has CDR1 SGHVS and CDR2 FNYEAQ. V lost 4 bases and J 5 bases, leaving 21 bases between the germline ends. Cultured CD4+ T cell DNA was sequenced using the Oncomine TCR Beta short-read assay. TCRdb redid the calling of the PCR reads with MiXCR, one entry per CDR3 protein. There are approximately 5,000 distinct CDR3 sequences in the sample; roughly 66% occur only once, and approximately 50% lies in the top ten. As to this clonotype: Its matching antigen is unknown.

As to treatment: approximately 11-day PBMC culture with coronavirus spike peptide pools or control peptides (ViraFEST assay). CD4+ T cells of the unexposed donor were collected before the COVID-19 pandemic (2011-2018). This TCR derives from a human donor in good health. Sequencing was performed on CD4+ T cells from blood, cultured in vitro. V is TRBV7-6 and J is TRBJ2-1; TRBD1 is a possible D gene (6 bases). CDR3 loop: CASSSGAISLINNEQFF. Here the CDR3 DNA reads TGTGCCAGCAGCTCAGGGGCCATCTCCCTTATAAACAATGAGCAGTTCTTC.